The 20 T cell receptor beta chains in this list originate from one sample, sequenced in a study of beta chain features in type 1 diabetes. Antigen specificity for these receptors is unknown. Expressed TCRB transcripts were sequenced because the entire RNA isolate underwent reverse transcription. Sequencing used immunoSEQ multiplex PCR; TCRdb keeps in-frame clones, though not all of them. The table shows approximately 27,000 clones, with almost 50% occurring only once. Study-wide points: The study found moderately but significantly shorter TCRB CDR3s in all four CD4+ subsets of Type 1 diabetes patients.

Sequenced: stem cell memory CD4+ T cells from blood. Receptors were obtained from a man aged 25-40 years with type 1 diabetes.

This clone was recorded a few times. V gene TRBV4-1 combines with J gene TRBJ1-4; maybe TRBD1 (5 bases). CDR3 length: 15 amino acids. V lost 0 bases and J lost 7, with 12 bases in between. Germline V gene lookup returns CDR1 MGHRA and CDR2 YSYEKL. The chain's CDR3 is CASSQEGQGGEKLFF. The CDR3 region has the DNA TGCGCCAGCAGCCAAGAGGGCCAGGGTGGTGAAAAACTGTTTTTT.

V and J are TRBV5-4 and TRBJ1-4; D ambiguous. Germline values: CDR1 SGHNT, CDR2 YYREEE (reference sequence). Trimming took off 4 bases at V and 5 bases at J, with 12 bases between the two ends. The CDR3 is made up of 14 amino acids. The DNA for the CDR3 is TGTGCCAGCAGCCAGGCGGGCTACAATGAAAAACTGTTTTTT. Protein sequence: CASSQAGYNEKLFF.

This clone was seen a few times. This sequence joins TRBV4-2 and TRBJ1-1; D call uncertain. Per germline, CDR1 LGHNA and CDR2 YNFKEQ. Trimming took 6 bases from V and 4 from J, leaving 9 bases between them. The CDR3 runs 12 residues. The CDR3, as DNA: TGTGCCAGCAGTACCCGGGGCACTGAAGCTTTCTTT. Translation gives CASSTRGTEAFF.

J is TRBJ1-1 and V is TRBV6-5; 9 nucleotides align to TRBD1. V lost 0 bases and J lost 5; bases outside the gene matches: 1. CDR3 length: 14 residues. In germline, CDR1 is MNHEY, CDR2 SVGAGI. The CDR3 region is CASSYSTGGTEAFF. The CDR3 coding sequence is TGTGCCAGCAGTTACTCGACAGGGGGAACTGAAGCTTTCTTT.

V is TRBV7-2 and J is TRBJ2-5; maybe TRBD2 (6 bases). Near its end, the DNA agrees better with TRBJ2-7, so the J call may be wrong. Germline V gene data show CDR1 as SGHTA and CDR2 as FQGNSA. The CDR3 loop spans 14 amino acids. The CDR3 sequence is CASSSGLQTDEQYF. In DNA form, the CDR3 reads TGTGCCAGCAGCTCGGGACTCCAGACAGACGAGCAGTACTTC.

The chain's CDR3 is CAISESPTVNYGYTF. CDR3 DNA: TGTGCCATCAGTGAGTCGCCGACTGTGAACTATGGCTACACCTTC. The J gene is TRBJ1-2, the V gene TRBV10-3, with D unclear. CDR1 is ENHRY and CDR2 is SYGVKD in the germline V gene. Trimming left V 0 bases short and J 2 bases short, with 10 bases between. The CDR3 is 15 residues long.

This clone showed up just a few times. The chain is built from TRBV29-1 and TRBJ2-3; D gene unclear. V lost 6 bases and J 2 bases, leaving 9 bases between the germline ends. This CDR3 contains 12 residues. The germline CDR1 and CDR2 sequences are SQVTM and ANQGSEA. The CDR3 DNA sequence: TGCAGCGTCGACACGACCACAGATACGCAGTATTTT. As protein: CSVDTTTDTQYF.

The chain recombines TRBV5-1 with TRBJ2-5; TRBD2 matches at 11 bases. Looked up from germline, CDR1 is SGHRS and CDR2 is YFSETQ. The length of the CDR3 is 15 residues. With V trimmed by 4 bases and J by 9 bases, 11 bases remained unmatched. CDR3 DNA sequence: TGCGCCAGCAGCGGGGGGACTAGCGGCCCCGGGGCCCAGTACTTC. It specifies CASSGGTSGPGAQYF.

This clone was found a few times. V and J are TRBV5-1 and TRBJ2-7; possibly TRBD2 for D (6 bases). V lost 3 bases to trimming and J lost 3 bases, with 13 bases between them. CDR1 SGHRS and CDR2 YFSETQ come from the germline V gene. The CDR3 totals 14 residues. CDR3 sequence reads: CASSSGGYVYEQYF. The CDR3 nucleotides read TGCGCCAGCAGCTCCGGGGGATATGTCTACGAGCAGTACTTC.

This clone showed up just once. The chain couples TRBV5-1 to TRBJ1-6, with D perhaps matching TRBD1 (5 bases). V lost 0 bases and J lost 6, with 10 bases in between. The germline CDR1 and CDR2 sequences are SGHRS and YFSETQ. This CDR3 region has 15 residues. CDR3 amino acids: CASSLGGQTNSPLHF. The CDR3 bases are TGCGCCAGCAGCTTGGGCGGACAAACTAATTCACCCCTCCACTTT.

The rearrangement joins TRBV9 to TRBJ1-1; D not resolved. Germline V gives CDR1 SGDLS, CDR2 YYNGEE. The ends were cut back, 4 bases at V and 5 bases at J, with 15 bases in the middle. There are 14 residues in the CDR3. The DNA for the CDR3 is TGTGCCAGCAGCTCTCACGCGGGCGGGACTGAAGCTTTCTTT. It translates to CASSSHAGGTEAFF. Full variable domain (missing parts from reference TRBV9 and TRBJ1-1): DSGVTQTPKHLITATGQRVTLRCSPRSGDLSVYWYQQSLDQGLQFLIQYYNGEERAKGNILERFSAQQFPDLHSELNLSSLELGDSALYFCASSSHAGGTEAFFGQGTRLTVV.

This rearrangement joins TRBV2 to TRBJ2-5; D might be TRBD1 (6 bases). Trimming stripped 3 bases from V and 4 bases from J, with 12 bases between. This CDR3 is 14 amino acids long. The germline gives CDR1 SNHLY, CDR2 FYNNEI. CDR3 DNA sequence: TGTGCCAGCAGTGAGGCAGGGGTAGGAGAGACCCAGTACTTC. Translated, it gives CASSEAGVGETQYF. Supplemented by reference TRBV2 and TRBJ2-5, the full variable domain reads EPEVTQTPSHQVTQMGQEVILRCVPISNHLYFYWYRQILGQKVEFLVSFYNNEISEKSEIFDDQFSVERPDGSNFTLKIRSTKLEDSAMYFCASSEAGVGETQYFGPGTRLLVL.

This sequence joins TRBV5-1 and TRBJ2-5; TRBD2 matches at 14 bases. Germline-derived CDR1 and CDR2 are SGHRS and YFSETQ. V was clipped by 2 bases and J by 5 bases; unmatched bases: 2. This CDR3 comprises 15 residues. The chain's CDR3 is CASSFGTSGSETQYF. CDR3 in DNA: TGCGCCAGCAGCTTCGGGACTAGCGGGAGTGAGACCCAGTACTTC.

This clone appeared a single time. The chain is built from TRBV30 and TRBJ1-6; TRBD1 matches 8 bases. V dropped 8 bases and J dropped 10; count of bases not matched to a gene: 16. Germline CDR1 GTSNPN, CDR2 SVGIG (reference sequence). The CDR3 consists of 15 residues. CDR3 coding DNA: TGTGCCGGGACCCCACGGGACAGGAATCCGTCACCCCTCCACTTT. Protein product: CAGTPRDRNPSPLHF.

This clone occurred a few times. V is TRBV30 and J is TRBJ2-5, with 7 bases matching TRBD1. Gene TRBJ2-7 matches the end of the DNA better, so the J call may be wrong. Germline V CDR1 and CDR2: GTSNPN, SVGIG (reference sequence). This CDR3 is built from 16 residues. The CDR3 DNA follows: TGTGCCTGGAGTGACATTAAGAGCAGGGGGACCTACGAGCAGTACTTC. Its translation: CAWSDIKSRGTYEQYF.

This clone was seen more than once but under ten times. The V gene is TRBV5-1, the J gene TRBJ2-1; a weak D match, TRBD1 (6 bases). The CDR3 is made up of 15 amino acids. V lost 1 base to trimming and J lost 2 bases, with 10 bases between them. Per the germline V gene, CDR1 is SGHRS and CDR2 is YFSETQ. The CDR3 protein is CASSLKGGAYNEQFF. The CDR3 DNA sequence: TGCGCCAGCAGCTTGAAAGGGGGAGCCTACAATGAGCAGTTCTTC. Looking up the rest from reference TRBV5-1 and TRBJ2-1 gives the full variable domain: KAGVTQTPRYLIKTRGQQVTLSCSPISGHRSVSWYQQTPGQGLQFLFEYFSETQRNKGNFPGRFSGRQFSNSRSEMNVSTLELGDSALYLCASSLKGGAYNEQFFGPGTRLTVL.

The rearrangement uses TRBV11-2 and TRBJ1-2; 7 bases are a match to TRBD1. Germline V lookup: CDR1 SGHAT, CDR2 FQNNGV. The CDR3 loop spans 13 amino acids. With V trimmed by 3 bases and J by 7 bases, 5 bases remained unmatched. The CDR3 coding sequence is TGTGCCAGCAGCTTTCGACAGGGAGGTGGCTACACCTTC. Protein: CASSFRQGGGYTF.

The chain has TRBV5-4 and TRBJ1-1; D perhaps matches TRBD1 (5 bases). Trimming left V 3 bases short and J 1 base short, with 13 bases between. CDR1 SGHNT and CDR2 YYREEE come from the germline V gene (reference sequence). CDR3 length: 15 residues. The CDR3 here is CASSSQGVGNTEAFF. The CDR3 DNA follows: TGTGCCAGCAGCTCGCAGGGTGTGGGGAACACTGAAGCTTTCTTT.

This sequence joins TRBV30 and TRBJ1-2; D is undetermined. The CDR3 covers 12 residues. Trimming pared 2 bases from V and 8 bases from J, leaving 12 bases between. Germline V lookup: CDR1 GTSNPN, CDR2 SVGIG (reference sequence). The chain's CDR3 is CAWSPAVGGYTF. The CDR3 DNA follows: TGTGCCTGGAGTCCCGCGGTTGGCGGCTACACCTTC.

The rearrangement uses TRBV5-1 and TRBJ2-2; 7 nucleotides align to TRBD1. Trimming took 5 bases from V and 2 from J; bases not matched to a gene: 6. The CDR3 runs to 15 residues. The germline V gene encodes CDR1 SGHRS and CDR2 YFSETQ. CDR3 residues: CASRAGTENTGELFF. The CDR3 DNA is TGCGCCAGCAGGGCCGGGACAGAAAACACCGGGGAGCTGTTTTTT.